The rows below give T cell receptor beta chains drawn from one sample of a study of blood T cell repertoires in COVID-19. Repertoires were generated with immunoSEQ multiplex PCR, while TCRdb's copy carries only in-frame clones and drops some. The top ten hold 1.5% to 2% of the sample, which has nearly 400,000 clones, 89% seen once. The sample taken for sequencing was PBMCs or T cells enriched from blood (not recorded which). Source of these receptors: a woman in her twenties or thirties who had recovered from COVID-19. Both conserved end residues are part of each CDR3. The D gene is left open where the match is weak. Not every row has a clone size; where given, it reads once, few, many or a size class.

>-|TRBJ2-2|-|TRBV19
CASSRYGELFF
TGTGCCAGTAGTAGGTATGGGGAGCTGTTTTTT
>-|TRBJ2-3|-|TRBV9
CASSGAALRTDTQYF
TGTGCCAGCAGCGGGGCCGCTTTAAGGACAGATACGCAGTATTTT
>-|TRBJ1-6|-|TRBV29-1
CSVEDPANRDLHF
TGCAGCGTTGAAGATCCGGCGAACAGGGACCTCCACTTT
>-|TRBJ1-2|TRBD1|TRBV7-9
CASSLEGTARGYTF
TGTGCCAGCAGCTTAGAAGGGACAGCTCGGGGCTACACCTTC
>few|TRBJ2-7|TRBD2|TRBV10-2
CASSEWLAGGSYEQYF
TGCGCCAGCAGTGAGTGGCTAGCGGGGGGCTCCTACGAGCAGTACTTC
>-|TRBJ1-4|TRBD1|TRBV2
CASSGQGVLNEKLFF
TGTGCCAGCAGCGGACAGGGCGTACTAAATGAAAAACTGTTTTTT
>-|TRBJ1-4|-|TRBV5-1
CASSLDPRGGKLFF
TGCGCCAGCAGCTTGGATCCCAGGGGCGGAAAACTGTTTTTT
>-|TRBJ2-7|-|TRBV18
CASSPIPGDEQYF
TGTGCCAGCTCACCAATACCAGGGGACGAGCAGTACTTC
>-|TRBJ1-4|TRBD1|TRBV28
CASTWDRGLVNEKLFF
TGTGCCAGCACCTGGGACAGGGGGCTCGTTAATGAAAAACTGTTTTTT
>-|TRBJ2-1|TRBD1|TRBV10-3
CAIRRGPAGTDYNEQFF
TGTGCCATCAGGAGAGGGCCTGCTGGGACAGACTACAATGAGCAGTTCTTC
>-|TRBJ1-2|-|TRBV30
CAWSPHRDGYTF
TGTGCCTGGAGTCCGCACAGGGATGGCTACACCTTC
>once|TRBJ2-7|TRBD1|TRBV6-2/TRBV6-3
CASSFQPGQSGEQYF
TGTGCCAGCAGTTTCCAGCCGGGACAGTCTGGGGAGCAGTACTTC
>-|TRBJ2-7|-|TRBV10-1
CASSDASSFYEQYF
TGCGCCAGCAGTGATGCCAGTTCCTTCTACGAGCAGTACTTC
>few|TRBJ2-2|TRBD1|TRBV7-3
CASSSGTGGSGELFF
TGTGCCAGCAGCTCTGGGACAGGTGGAAGCGGGGAGCTGTTTTTT
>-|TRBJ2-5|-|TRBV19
CASSLGTTETQYF
TGTGCCAGTAGTCTGGGGACAACGGAGACCCAGTACTTC
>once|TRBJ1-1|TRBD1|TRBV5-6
CASRRQGLNTEAFF
TGTGCCAGCAGACGACAGGGATTGAACACTGAAGCTTTCTTT
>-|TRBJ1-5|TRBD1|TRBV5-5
CASSLVLGQNQPQHF
TGTGCCAGCAGCTTGGTATTGGGACAGAATCAGCCCCAGCATTTT
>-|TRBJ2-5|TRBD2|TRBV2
CSIPLAGQETQYF
TGCTCAATCCCACTAGCGGGTCAAGAGACCCAGTACTTC
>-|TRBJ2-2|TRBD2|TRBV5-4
CASSPGTSGSRTGELFF
TGTGCCAGCAGCCCCGGGACTAGCGGGAGCAGAACCGGGGAGCTGTTTTTT
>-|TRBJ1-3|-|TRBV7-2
CASSAGPLGSGNTIYF
TGTGCCAGCAGCGCGGGACCTCTAGGCTCTGGAAACACCATATATTTT
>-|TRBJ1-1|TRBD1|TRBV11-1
CASKNDRVGTEAFF
TGTGCCAGCAAAAATGACAGGGTGGGTACTGAAGCTTTCTTT
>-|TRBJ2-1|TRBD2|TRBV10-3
CAIISGGPKGEQFF
TGTGCCATCATAAGCGGGGGGCCTAAGGGGGAGCAGTTCTTC
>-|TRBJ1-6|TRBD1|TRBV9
CASSLRDGTGNNSPLHF
TGTGCCAGCAGCCTAAGAGACGGGACAGGAAATAATTCACCCCTCCACTTT
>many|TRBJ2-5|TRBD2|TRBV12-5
CASGSGSGVLGETQYF
TGTGCTAGTGGTTCCGGTAGCGGGGTTCTAGGGGAGACCCAGTACTTC
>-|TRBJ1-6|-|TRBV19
CASSIDAGWNSPLHF
TGTGCCAGTAGTATAGATGCAGGGTGGAATTCACCCCTCCACTTT
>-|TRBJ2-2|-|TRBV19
CASSPIRQGKTGELFF
TGTGCCAGTAGTCCAATCAGGCAGGGGAAAACCGGGGAGCTGTTTTTT
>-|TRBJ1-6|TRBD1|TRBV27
CASSYGTGGNSPLHF
TGTGCCAGCAGTTACGGGACAGGAGGAAATTCACCCCTCCACTTT
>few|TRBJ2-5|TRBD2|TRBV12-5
CASGLSGTSKETQYF
TGTGCTAGTGGTTTATCCGGGACTAGTAAGGAGACCCAGTACTTC
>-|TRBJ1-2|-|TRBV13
CASSFRSGWVGYTF
TGTGCCAGCAGCTTTCGTTCAGGGTGGGTGGGCTACACCTTC
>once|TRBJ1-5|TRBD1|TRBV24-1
CATREGAGGNQPQHF
TGTGCCACCCGAGAGGGGGCAGGGGGCAATCAGCCCCAGCATTTT
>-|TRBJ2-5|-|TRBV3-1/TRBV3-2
CASSQSETQYF
TGTGCCAGCAGCCAGTCGGAGACCCAGTACTTC
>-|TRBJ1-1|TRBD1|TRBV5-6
CASRRGGEDTEAFF
TGTGCCAGCAGAAGAGGGGGCGAGGACACTGAAGCTTTCTTT